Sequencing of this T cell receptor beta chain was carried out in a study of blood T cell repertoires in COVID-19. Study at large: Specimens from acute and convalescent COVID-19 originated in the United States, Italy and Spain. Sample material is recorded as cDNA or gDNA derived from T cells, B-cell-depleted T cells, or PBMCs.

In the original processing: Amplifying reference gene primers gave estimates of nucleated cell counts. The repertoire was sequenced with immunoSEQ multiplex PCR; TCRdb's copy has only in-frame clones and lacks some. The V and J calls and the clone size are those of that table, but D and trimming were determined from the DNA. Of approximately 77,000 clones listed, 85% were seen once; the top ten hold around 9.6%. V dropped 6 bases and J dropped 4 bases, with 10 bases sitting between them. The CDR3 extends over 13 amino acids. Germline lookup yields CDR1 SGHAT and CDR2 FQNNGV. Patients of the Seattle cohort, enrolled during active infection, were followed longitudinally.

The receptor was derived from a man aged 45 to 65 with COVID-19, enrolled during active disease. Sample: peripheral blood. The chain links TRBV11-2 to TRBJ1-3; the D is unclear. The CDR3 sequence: CASSYRGGNTIYF. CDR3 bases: TGTGCCAGCAGTTATCGGGGAGGAAACACCATATATTTT.